The 16 T cell receptor beta chains presented below share a single source sample, sequenced in a study of blood T cells in healthy people across ages. Then a second PCR, running roughly 6 to 12 cycles, was carried out with a sample-barcoded 5' primer and a J-beta primer mix. Using its own MiXCR run on the 5' RACE reads, TCRdb lists one record per CDR3 protein. The sample gives about a million distinct CDR3 sequences, around 54% of which show up once; around a fifth is in the top ten. Material: blood. These TCRs come from a woman aged 55-70 years in good health.

The sample holds one count of this clonotype. An end of the junction differs from the germline gene, which may be a read error. The chain uses TRBV29-1 and TRBJ2-1, with D perhaps matching TRBD2 (6 bases). The germline gives CDR1 SQVTM, CDR2 ANQGSEA. The CDR3 totals 12 residues. The CDR3 sequence: CSEERGTGEQFF. For the CDR3, the DNA is TGCAGCGAAGAACGCGGGACTGGTGAGCAGTTCTTT.

This rearrangement joins TRBV11-2 to TRBJ2-4; 10 bases are shared with TRBD1. The tail of the sequence fits TRBJ2-7 better, so the J call may be wrong. This CDR3 is built from 15 residues. Germline assignment: CDR1 SGHAT and CDR2 FQNNGV. This CDR3 is CASSLVGTGAFEQYF. The CDR3 coding sequence is TGTGCCAGCAGCTTAGTAGGGACAGGGGCGTTCGAGCAGTACTTC.

This clonotype has just one count. V and J are TRBV28 and TRBJ2-1, with 9 positions matching TRBD2. Unmatched junction bases numbered 9, after V lost 8 bases and J lost 7 bases. The CDR3 runs 14 residues. The germline V gene has CDR1 MDHEN and CDR2 SYDVKM. CDR3 residues: CASQFSGRVNEQFF. The CDR3 DNA reads TGTGCCAGCCAATTTAGCGGGAGAGTGAATGAGCAGTTCTTC.

This clonotype showed up just a few times. This chain links TRBV12-3 or TRBV12-4 with TRBJ2-7, with TRBD2 matching 10 bases. This CDR3 contains 15 residues. V trimming: 7 bases; J trimming: 3 bases; junction bases outside the gene matches: 9. The CDR3 DNA reads as TGTGCCAGCAAGCCTAGCGGGAGAGAGGGCTACGAGCAGTACTTC. It encodes CASKPSGREGYEQYF.

This chain joins TRBV6-2 or TRBV6-3 and TRBJ2-2; the match to TRBD1 covers 9 bases. V was clipped by 6 bases and J by 5 bases; unmatched bases: 19. This CDR3 spans 19 amino acids. Germline CDR1 and CDR2: MNHEY and SVGEGT. The CDR3 reads CASSPWSTGGVLSTGELFF. The CDR3 DNA follows: TGTGCCAGCAGCCCCTGGTCTACAGGGGGCGTCTTATCGACCGGGGAGCTGTTTTTT.

The chain joins TRBV10-1 to TRBJ2-1; TRBD2 matches 9 bases. CDR3 length: 16 residues. The V segment lost 8 bases and the J segment 2 bases; nucleotides outside the gene matches: 10. CDR1 WNHNN and CDR2 SYGVQD come from the germline V gene (reference sequence). The CDR3, as DNA: TGCGCCAGCCAGAAAATAGCGGGAGAGCCCTACAATGAGCAGTTCTTC. Its protein product is CASQKIAGEPYNEQFF.

The V gene is TRBV7-8, the J gene TRBJ2-5, with TRBD2 matching 8 bases. This CDR3 spans 15 amino acids. J lost 11 bases, V lost 5 bases, and 16 bases had no gene match. CDR1 and CDR2 (germline): SGHVS, FQNEAQ. DNA of the CDR3: TGTGCCAGCAGCCCAACGAAACGACTAGCGTATGAGCAGTACTTC. It specifies CASSPTKRLAYEQYF.

This clonotype has just a few counts. The rearrangement links TRBV7-3 to TRBJ2-1, with D possibly being TRBD2 (5 bases). Trimming stripped 5 bases from V and 8 bases from J, with 13 bases between. Germline V CDR1 and CDR2: SGHTA, FQGTGA. This CDR3 has 13 amino acids. As DNA, the CDR3 is TGTGCCAGCAGCCGGACTGCCGCCCATGAGCAGTTCTTC. It codes for CASSRTAAHEQFF.

The V call is TRBV12-3 or TRBV12-4, the J call TRBJ1-2; D is perhaps TRBD1 (5 bases). The CDR3 consists of 13 residues. V was cut by 5 bases and J by 6 bases, with 13 bases left in between. CDR3 amino acids: CASSRAPTDGYTF. In DNA, the CDR3 is TGTGCCAGCAGTCGCGCCCCGACAGATGGCTACACCTTC.

J is TRBJ2-1 and V is TRBV12-3 or TRBV12-4, with D possibly matching TRBD2 (5 bases). Deletions cut 5 bases from V and 13 bases from J, with 18 bases between. This CDR3 comprises 13 residues. The chain's CDR3 is CASSPGPAGSQFF. CDR3 nucleotide sequence: TGTGCCAGCAGTCCAGGCCCCGCGGGTTCCCAGTTCTTC.

The rearrangement uses TRBV20-1 and TRBJ2-2, with D hard to call. The CDR3 has 11 residues. Germline V gene data show CDR1 as DFQATT and CDR2 as SNEGSKA (reference sequence). V shed 3 bases and J shed 6 bases, with 5 bases lying between them. Here the CDR3 reads CSASPSGELFF. The CDR3 DNA sequence: TGCAGTGCTAGTCCCTCCGGGGAGCTGTTTTTT.

This chain links TRBV4-3 with TRBJ1-5; D might be TRBD1 (6 bases). The CDR3 extends over 14 amino acids. Trimming stripped 3 bases from V and 6 bases from J, with 12 bases between. The germline gives CDR1 LGHNA, CDR2 YSLEER. The CDR3 loop is CASSQRGAGQPQHF. CDR3 bases: TGCGCCAGCAGCCAGAGGGGGGCGGGTCAGCCCCAGCATTTT.

This clonotype has a count of ten or more. The chain is built from TRBV12-3 or TRBV12-4 and TRBJ2-7; D not certain. The CDR3 runs 11 residues. With 5 bases removed from V and 2 bases from J, the gap between germline ends came to 4 bases. The CDR3 is CASSNTYEQYF. The CDR3 DNA is TGTGCCAGCAGTAATACCTACGAGCAGTACTTC.

CDR3: CASSFRRGQGSEQYF. The DNA of the CDR3 is TGTGCCAGCAGTTTTAGGAGGGGCCAAGGAAGCGAGCAGTACTTC. This sequence joins TRBV12-3 or TRBV12-4 and TRBJ2-7, with D tentatively TRBD2 (6 bases). The CDR3 covers 15 residues. V lost 3 bases to trimming and J lost 6 bases, with 18 bases between them.

This clonotype was seen a handful of times. This rearrangement joins TRBV7-9 to TRBJ2-3; D gene ambiguous. V gave up 4 bases and J gave up 2 bases, with 13 bases separating them. The CDR3 is 15 residues long. Germline V gives CDR1 SEHNR, CDR2 FQNEAQ (reference sequence). The CDR3 DNA reads TGTGCCAGCAGCTCGGGCCCTACTTACACAGATACGCAGTATTTT. Translating it yields CASSSGPTYTDTQYF. Full variable domain (missing parts from reference TRBV7-9 and TRBJ2-3): DTGVSQNPRHKITKRGQNVTFRCDPISEHNRLYWYRQTLGQGPEFLTYFQNEAQLEKSRLLSDRFSAERPKGSFSTLEIQRTEQGDSAMYLCASSSGPTYTDTQYFGPGTRLTVL.

The chain joins TRBV3-1 to TRBJ1-1; D gene unclear. This CDR3 is built from 12 residues. The V and J ends lost 1 base and 3 bases respectively, with 3 bases between them. The germline CDR1 and CDR2 sequences are LGHDT and YNNKEL (reference sequence). The CDR3 sequence: CASSQVYTEAFF. The CDR3 DNA follows: TGTGCCAGCAGCCAAGTGTACACTGAAGCTTTCTTT.